This T cell receptor (beta chain) was recorded in a study of cytomegalovirus exposure and HLA in healthy donors. The study, taken as a whole, reports: Later analysis suggested most CMV-associated TCR beta chains were HLA-restricted. Researchers catalogued under 200 TCR beta chains as cytomegalovirus-associated. A later analysis reported that several of the most significant clusters appeared to be linked to common viral pathogens, among them Epstein-Barr virus.

Remarks on this clone: Its antigen is not identified.

J was trimmed by 7 bases and V by 0 bases; bases with no gene match: 7. The length of the CDR3 is 15 residues. Germline V lookup: CDR1 SEHNR, CDR2 FQNEAQ (reference sequence). The PCR contained 60 Vbeta and 13 Jbeta primers. The assay was immunoSEQ multiplex PCR, and TCRdb's table has in-frame clones only and misses some. The sample consists of about 87,000 clones, 75% to 85% of them appearing once. Sequencing was carried out using PBMCs. The sequence was collected from a woman between 40 and 50 years old in good health and CMV-seronegative. The chain has TRBV7-9 and TRBJ1-2; 8 bases align to TRBD1. The CDR3 is CASSLAGRGHVGYTF. CDR3 nucleotide sequence: TGTGCCAGCAGCTTAGCGGGCAGGGGGCACGTTGGCTACACCTTC.